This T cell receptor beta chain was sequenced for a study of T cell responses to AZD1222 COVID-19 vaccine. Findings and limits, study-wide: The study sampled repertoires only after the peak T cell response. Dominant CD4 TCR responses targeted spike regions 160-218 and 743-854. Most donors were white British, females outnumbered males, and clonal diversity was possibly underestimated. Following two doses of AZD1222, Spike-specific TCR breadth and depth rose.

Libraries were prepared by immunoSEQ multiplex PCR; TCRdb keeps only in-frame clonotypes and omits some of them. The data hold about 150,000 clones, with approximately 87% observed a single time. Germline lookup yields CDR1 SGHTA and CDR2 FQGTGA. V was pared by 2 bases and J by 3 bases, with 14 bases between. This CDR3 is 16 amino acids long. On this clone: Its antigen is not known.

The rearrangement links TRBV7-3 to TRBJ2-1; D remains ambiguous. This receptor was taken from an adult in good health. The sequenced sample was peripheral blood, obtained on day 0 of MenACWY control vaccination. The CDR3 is CASSLDSTLNYNEQFF. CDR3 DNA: TGTGCCAGCAGCTTAGACTCGACGCTCAACTACAATGAGCAGTTCTTC. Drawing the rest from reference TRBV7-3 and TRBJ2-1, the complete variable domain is GAGVSQTPSNKVTEKGKYVELRCDPISGHTALYWYRQSLGQGPEFLIYFQGTGAADDSGLPNDRFFAVRPEGSVSTLKIQRTERGDSAVYLCASSLDSTLNYNEQFFGPGTRLTVL.